The 10 T cell receptor beta chains below all came from one sample that was sequenced in a study of OX40 agonist ivuxolimab in advanced cancers. TCRdb keeps only in-frame clones here, not all; method: immunoSEQ multiplex PCR. The sample lists about 15,000 clones; 86% were seen once. Sample: CD4+ or CD8+ T cells sorted from blood, taken in a trial of the OX40 agonist ivuxolimab. The source is an adult with an advanced solid tumor such as melanoma, head and neck, liver or kidney cancer.

The chain is built from TRBV12-5 and TRBJ2-1, with 11 bases identical to TRBD2. J lost 10 bases, V lost 5 bases, and 13 bases had no gene match. Germline CDR1 is LGHNT and CDR2 is FRNRAP. The length of the CDR3 is 16 residues. The CDR3 sequence is CASGPIRTSGSDEQFF. CDR3 DNA sequence: TGTGCTAGTGGTCCAATCCGGACTAGCGGGTCCGACGAGCAGTTCTTC.

This chain connects TRBV5-5 to TRBJ1-5; D might be TRBD1 (5 bases). Germline V lookup: CDR1 SGHKS, CDR2 YYEKEE (reference sequence). V was clipped by 0 bases and J by 1 base, with 8 bases between them. The CDR3 consists of 15 residues. The CDR3 DNA is TGTGCCAGCAGCTTGGGGGGCGCGAGCAATCAGCCCCAGCATTTT. As protein: CASSLGGASNQPQHF.

The chain links TRBV10-3 to TRBJ1-2; 9 nucleotides line up with TRBD1. V shed 2 bases and J 8 bases; nucleotides not matched to a gene: 6. This CDR3 spans 14 amino acids. Germline CDR1 and CDR2: ENHRY and SYGVKD. CDR3 loop: CAISELQGAEGYTF. The CDR3, as DNA: TGTGCCATCAGTGAGCTACAGGGGGCGGAGGGCTACACCTTC.

This clone was detected once. The chain links TRBV2 to TRBJ2-3, with D hard to call. The CDR3 contains 13 residues. Trimming removed 7 bases at V and 0 bases at J, with 8 bases between. CDR1 SNHLY and CDR2 FYNNEI come from the germline V gene. The CDR3 protein is CASTGRSTDTQYF. The CDR3 coding sequence is TGTGCCAGCACCGGCCGAAGCACAGATACGCAGTATTTT.

The chain employs TRBV10-1 and TRBJ1-5; D gene uncertain. The V and J ends lost 0 bases and 6 bases respectively, with 6 bases between them. This CDR3 is 13 amino acids long. Germline V lookup: CDR1 WNHNN, CDR2 SYGVQD (reference sequence). CDR3 DNA sequence: TGCGCCAGCAGTGAGTCGGCGGCTCAGCCCCAGCATTTT. As protein: CASSESAAQPQHF.

This chain joins TRBV5-1 and TRBJ2-2; the D is unclear. The CDR3 runs 17 residues. CDR1 is SGHRS, CDR2 YFSETQ, per germline. V lost 2 bases and J lost 0, with 14 bases in between. The CDR3 reads CASSLDGRLANTGELFF. The CDR3 coding sequence is TGCGCCAGCAGCTTAGACGGACGCCTCGCGAACACCGGGGAGCTGTTTTTT. Drawing the rest from reference TRBV5-1 and TRBJ2-2, the complete variable domain is KAGVTQTPRYLIKTRGQQVTLSCSPISGHRSVSWYQQTPGQGLQFLFEYFSETQRNKGNFPGRFSGRQFSNSRSEMNVSTLELGDSALYLCASSLDGRLANTGELFFGEGSRLTVL.

This rearrangement joins TRBV19 to TRBJ2-7; 9 positions match TRBD1. Losses at the gene ends were 4 bases for V and 7 bases for J; bases not matched to a gene: 17. The CDR3 loop spans 17 amino acids. Germline lookup yields CDR1 LNHDA and CDR2 SQIVND (reference sequence). CDR3 residues: CASSTRDRGVASKEQYF. CDR3 DNA sequence: TGTGCCAGTAGTACCCGCGACAGGGGGGTCGCCTCGAAAGAGCAGTACTTC.

V gene TRBV5-4 combines with J gene TRBJ2-7; 11 bases are a match to TRBD2. Germline CDR1 reads SGHNT; CDR2 reads YYREEE (reference sequence). V lost 3 bases and J lost 2; bases outside the gene matches: 7. The CDR3 runs 16 residues. CDR3 nucleotides: TGTGCCAGCAGCTCCACCGGGACTAGCGGACCCTACGAGCAGTACTTC. Translated, it gives CASSSTGTSGPYEQYF.

As for this clone: Within the sample, other DNA sequences also encode this same CDR3. V usage is TRBV7-9 and J usage is TRBJ1-2; a possible D gene is TRBD1 (5 bases). The CDR3 is made up of 14 amino acids. V lost 5 bases and J lost 7, with 17 bases in between. The germline gives CDR1 SEHNR, CDR2 FQNEAQ (reference sequence). This chain's CDR3 is CASSQAVGQGGYTF. The CDR3 coding sequence is TGTGCCAGCAGCCAGGCGGTGGGCCAGGGTGGCTACACCTTC.

The chain couples TRBV6-1 to TRBJ2-2, with D tentatively TRBD1 or TRBD2 (5 bases each). This CDR3 is built from 15 residues. The V gene's germline CDR1 is MNHNS and CDR2 SASEGT. Trimming shortened V by 7 bases and J by 6 bases, and 18 bases separated the two germline ends. The CDR3 spells CASIAAAGAAGELFF. In DNA, the CDR3 is TGTGCCAGCATTGCCGCAGCCGGGGCGGCCGGGGAGCTGTTTTTT.